The rows below give T cell receptor beta chains drawn from one sample of a study of post-analysis software for immune sequencing data. TCRdb re-analysed the PCR reads in MiXCR, keeping a single row per CDR3 protein. The table lists roughly 800,000 distinct CDR3 sequences, about half of them singletons, with around 4.7% in the top ten. Sequenced material: blood. The receptors stem from a girl aged 10-17 years with multiple sclerosis. Both conserved end residues are part of each CDR3. Only part of the rows carry a size: once, few, many, or a class if the clone is expanded.

CDR3 length,V gene,clone size,CDR3 protein
12,TRBV6-1,.,CASSEVGDTQYF
12,TRBV5-1,few,CASSQPTGEAFF
14,TRBV25-1,.,CASRDGGSYNEQFF
15,TRBV7-2,.,CASSVSGRVTGELFF
14,TRBV12-3/TRBV12-4,.,CASSLSGPTGELFF
17,TRBV12-3/TRBV12-4,.,CASRNRQGKGMNTEAFF
15,TRBV5-1,.,CASSFVGTANTEAFF
13,TRBV7-2,.,CASSLAGQATQYF
18,TRBV5-1,.,CASSTGLADLFSTDTQYF
15,TRBV5-1,.,CASSSEVGGTDGCTF
15,TRBV5-1,.,CASSFALAATYEQYF
15,TRBV4-1,once,CASTKSWTDGYEQYF
15,TRBV7-2,.,CASKRTGLAVNEQFF
14,TRBV12-3/TRBV12-4,.,CASSRDSSYNEQYF
14,TRBV6-1,few,CASSEVGQGTEAFF
17,TRBV7-3,few,CASSLTGLVGDTDTQYF
12,TRBV6-1,.,CASGDSTYEQYF
15,TRBV7-8,.,CASSSGRLTGETQYF
14,TRBV6-5,.,CASSAGLGKSEQYF
16,TRBV7-2,few,CASSLKPRTDYNEQFF
15,TRBV28,few,CASSSPAFSYNEQFF
13,TRBV7-3,few,CASSSGGRDTQYF
15,TRBV9,.,CASSVVTGVSNEQFF
15,TRBV6-2/TRBV6-3,.,CASSYQDSSNQPQHF
15,TRBV4-3,.,CASSQERGRPDTQYF
15,TRBV5-1,few,CASSSTSGRSNEQFF
17,TRBV7-3,.,CASSFLSGGGITDTQYF
16,TRBV15,.,CATSRAVGTVQETQYF
15,TRBV4-1,few,CASSPTSHTNNEQFF
17,TRBV5-1,few,CASSFGASGGGYNEQFF
15,TRBV7-2,.,CASSLVGQPGLGQFF
15,TRBV6-5,few,CASSYAPGARGEQFF
13,TRBV15,.,CATSRDSAGGYTF
15,TRBV29-1,few,CSVESSGRAGETQYF
12,TRBV28,.,CASKGKGGTQYF
15,TRBV2,.,CASRASGGTYNEQYF
14,TRBV25-1,.,CASSGRQGITEAFF